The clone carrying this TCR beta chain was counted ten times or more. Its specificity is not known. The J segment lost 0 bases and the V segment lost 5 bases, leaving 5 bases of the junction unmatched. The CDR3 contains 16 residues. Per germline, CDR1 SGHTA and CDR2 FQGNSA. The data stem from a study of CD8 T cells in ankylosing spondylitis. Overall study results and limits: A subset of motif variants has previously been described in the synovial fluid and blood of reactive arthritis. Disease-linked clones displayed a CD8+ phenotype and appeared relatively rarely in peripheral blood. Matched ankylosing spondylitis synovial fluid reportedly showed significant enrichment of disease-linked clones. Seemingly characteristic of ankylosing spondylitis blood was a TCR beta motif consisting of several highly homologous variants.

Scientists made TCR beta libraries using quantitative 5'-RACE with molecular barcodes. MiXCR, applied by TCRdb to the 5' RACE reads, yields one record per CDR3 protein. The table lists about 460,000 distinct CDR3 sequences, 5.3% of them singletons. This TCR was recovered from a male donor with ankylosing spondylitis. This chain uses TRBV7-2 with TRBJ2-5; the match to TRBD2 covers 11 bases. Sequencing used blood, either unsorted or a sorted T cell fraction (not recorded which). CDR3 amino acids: CASSIRTSGYQETQYF. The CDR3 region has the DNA TGTGCCAGCAGCATACGGACTAGCGGGTACCAAGAGACCCAGTACTTC.